A selection of T cell receptor beta chains follows, all from one sample in a study of beta chain features in type 1 diabetes. Method: immunoSEQ multiplex PCR; TCRdb's copy keeps in-frame clones and lacks some. The sample consists of a few hundred thousand clones, roughly 13% of them appearing once. Sequenced: naive CD4+ T cells from blood. The receptors come from a young woman with type 1 diabetes. Both conserved end residues are part of each CDR3. The D gene is left open where the match is weak. Not every row has a clone size; where given, it reads once, few, many or a size class.

J	V	size	D	DNA	CDR3
TRBJ1-2	TRBV5-1	-	-	TGCGCCAGCAGCTTGGCTTCAGGGGTTGGCTACACCTTC	CASSLASGVGYTF
TRBJ2-1	TRBV14	-	-	TGTGCCAGCAGCGTTGGGACAAACAATGAGCAGTTCTTC	CASSVGTNNEQFF
TRBJ2-3	TRBV9	few	TRBD1	TGTGCCAGCAGCGTCAGGACAGGGGTTCTGACAGATACGCAGTATTTT	CASSVRTGVLTDTQYF
TRBJ2-7	TRBV28	-	TRBD2	TGTGCCAGCAGACCGGGACTAGCCTACGAGCAGTACTTC	CASRPGLAYEQYF
TRBJ2-5	TRBV29-1	few	TRBD1	TGCAGCGCCCGGACAGGGAAAAAAGAGACCCAGTACTTC	CSARTGKKETQYF
TRBJ1-5	TRBV5-1	-	TRBD1	TGCGCCAGCAGCTTTTCAGGGGGTAGCAATCAGCCCCAGCATTTT	CASSFSGGSNQPQHF
TRBJ1-2	TRBV19	few	-	TGTGCCAGTAGTATCCGGACACACTATGGCTACACCTTC	CASSIRTHYGYTF
TRBJ2-7	TRBV11-2	few	-	TGTGCCAGCAGGCTAGAGCGAGGGTACTCGTACGAGCAGTACTTC	CASRLERGYSYEQYF
TRBJ1-2	TRBV20-1	few	-	TGCAGTGCATTCAACTACGGCTACACCTTC	CSAFNYGYTF
TRBJ1-2	TRBV19	once	-	TGTGCCAGTAGTATACTTGGCAGGGTCTATGGCTACACCTTC	CASSILGRVYGYTF
TRBJ2-1	TRBV30	-	-	TGTGCCTGGGGGCCACGAGGGAGAAGCTCCTACAATGAGCAGTTCTTC	CAWGPRGRSSYNEQFF
TRBJ2-1	TRBV18	-	TRBD2	TGTGCCAGCTCACCCGGGACTAGCGGGAGTTGGCATGAGCAGTTCTTC	CASSPGTSGSWHEQFF
TRBJ1-2	TRBV7-9	-	-	TGTGCCAGCAGCTTCCAACAGGGCAGTCGGGGCTACACCTTC	CASSFQQGSRGYTF
TRBJ1-4	TRBV5-4	few	TRBD1	TGTGCCAGCAGCGTGGACAGGGCGAGCAGTGAAAAACTGTTTTTT	CASSVDRASSEKLFF
TRBJ2-1	TRBV11-3	-	-	TGTGCCAGCAGCTTCAATTCCTACAATGAGCAGTTCTTC	CASSFNSYNEQFF
TRBJ2-1	TRBV11-2	few	-	TGTGCCAGCAGCTTCGAGGAGGGGATCTACAATGAGCAGTTCTTC	CASSFEEGIYNEQFF
TRBJ2-1	TRBV12-5	few	TRBD1	TGTGCTAGTGGCCGACCGGGACAGGGGTTCAATGAGCAGTTCTTC	CASGRPGQGFNEQFF
TRBJ1-1	TRBV9	few	-	TGTGCCAGCAGCGCTACAGGTATGAACACTGAAGCTTTCTTT	CASSATGMNTEAFF
TRBJ2-3	TRBV25-1	-	-	TGTGCCAGCAGTCCGGGGGTGCGCACAGATACGCAGTATTTT	CASSPGVRTDTQYF
TRBJ2-1	TRBV7-4	few	-	TGTGCCAGCAGCTCGGGACTCCCTCGTGAGCAGTTCTTC	CASSSGLPREQFF
TRBJ2-2	TRBV7-3	few	TRBD1	TGTGCCAGCAGCCCGGGGACAGCCGGGGAGCTGTTTTTT	CASSPGTAGELFF
TRBJ2-2	TRBV5-1	-	TRBD2	TGCGCCAGCAGCTTGATAGCGGGAGGAGCCGGGGAGCTGTTTTTT	CASSLIAGGAGELFF
TRBJ2-1	TRBV29-1	few	-	TGCAGCGCAAGGGACTGGACACACAATGAGCAGTTCTTC	CSARDWTHNEQFF
TRBJ1-1	TRBV29-1	-	TRBD1	TGCAGCGTTCAGGGGGAAGTGGCTGAAGCTTTCTTT	CSVQGEVAEAFF
TRBJ1-3	TRBV7-2	few	TRBD1	TGTGCCAGCAGCGTGGGACAGGGGGACACCATATATTTT	CASSVGQGDTIYF
TRBJ2-2	TRBV4-3	-	TRBD1	TGCGCCAGCAGCCAACTCCCCCGGGACAGGTACACCGGGGAGCTGTTTTTT	CASSQLPRDRYTGELFF
TRBJ2-1	TRBV7-9	-	TRBD1	TGTGCCAGCAGCTCGACAGGGAGTGAGCAGTTCTTC	CASSSTGSEQFF
TRBJ2-7	TRBV2	-	TRBD2	TGTGCCAGCAGGGTAAGGACTAGTGGATCCGAGCAGTACTTC	CASRVRTSGSEQYF
TRBJ2-1	TRBV5-1	few	-	TGCGCCAGCAGCTTCCAACCAGGGAACAATGAGCAGTTCTTC	CASSFQPGNNEQFF
TRBJ2-3	TRBV2	few	TRBD1	TGTGCCAGCAGTGGAGATCCTATTCCGGGACAGGGGTCAGATACGCAGTATTTT	CASSGDPIPGQGSDTQYF
TRBJ2-3	TRBV30	few	-	TGTGCCTGGAGGGGCCGGGGTGCCGCAGATACGCAGTATTTT	CAWRGRGAADTQYF
TRBJ2-7	TRBV29-1	few	TRBD2	TGCAGCGTGGGGGGACTAGCGGGGTCCTACGAGCAGTACTTC	CSVGGLAGSYEQYF
TRBJ2-1	TRBV27	-	-	TGTGCCAGCAGTTTAAGGAAGGCCAGGGGTGACAATGAGCAGTTCTTC	CASSLRKARGDNEQFF
TRBJ2-1	TRBV5-1	-	TRBD1	TGCGCCAGCAGCTCGGAGGCAGGGGGTAGCTACAATGAGCAGTTCTTC	CASSSEAGGSYNEQFF
TRBJ2-2	TRBV7-2	few	TRBD1	TGTGCCAGCAGCCAACTAACCGGGACAGGGGGTACCGGGGAGCTGTTTTTT	CASSQLTGTGGTGELFF
TRBJ1-1	TRBV7-3	few	-	TGTGCCAGCAGCGTTCAGGCGAACACTGAAGCTTTCTTT	CASSVQANTEAFF
TRBJ2-1	TRBV9	once	TRBD2	TGTGCCAGCAGCGTAGTTGGGACTAGCGGGATAGATGAGCAGTTCTTC	CASSVVGTSGIDEQFF
TRBJ1-5	TRBV30	-	-	TGTGCCTGGAATAGGGGGAGCGATCAGCCCCAGCATTTT	CAWNRGSDQPQHF
TRBJ2-1	TRBV5-1	-	TRBD2	TGCGCCAGCAGCTTGGGACTAGCGCTATACAATGAGCAGTTCTTC	CASSLGLALYNEQFF
TRBJ1-2	TRBV29-1	many	-	TGCAGCGTTGAACGGGCACAGGGTCTGGGCTACACCTTC	CSVERAQGLGYTF